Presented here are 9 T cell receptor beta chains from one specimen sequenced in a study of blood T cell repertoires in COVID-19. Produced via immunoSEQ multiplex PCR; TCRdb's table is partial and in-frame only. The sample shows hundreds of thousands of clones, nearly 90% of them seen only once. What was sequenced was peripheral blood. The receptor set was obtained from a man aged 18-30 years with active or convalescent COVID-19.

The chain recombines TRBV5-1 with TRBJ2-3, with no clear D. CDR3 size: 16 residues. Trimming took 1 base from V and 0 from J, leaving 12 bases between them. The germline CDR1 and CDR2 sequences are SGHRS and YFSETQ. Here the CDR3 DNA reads TGCGCCAGCAGCTTGAGAAAGACAACAAGCACAGATACGCAGTATTTT. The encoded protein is CASSLRKTTSTDTQYF.

CDR3 residues: CATARQGQAIPSNQPQHF. In DNA form, the CDR3 reads TGTGCCACCGCACGCCAGGGACAGGCTATTCCTAGCAATCAGCCCCAGCATTTT. V gene TRBV19 combines with J gene TRBJ1-5; TRBD1 matches at 8 bases. The V gene's germline CDR1 is LNHDA and CDR2 SQIVND (reference sequence). The CDR3 covers 18 residues. Germline trimming cut 10 bases from V and 0 bases from J; bases unmatched to any gene: 17. The full variable domain, in which reference TRBV19 and TRBJ1-5 provide the parts outside the CDR3, is DGGITQSPKYLFRKEGQNVTLSCEQNLNHDAMYWYRQDPGQGLRLIYYSQIVNDFQKGDIAEGYSVSREKKESFPLTVTSAQKNPTAFYLCATARQGQAIPSNQPQHFGDGTRLSIL.

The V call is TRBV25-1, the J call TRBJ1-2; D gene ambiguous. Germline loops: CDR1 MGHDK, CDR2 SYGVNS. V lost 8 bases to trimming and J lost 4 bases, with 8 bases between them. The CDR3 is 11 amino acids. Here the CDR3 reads CASGEAYGYTF. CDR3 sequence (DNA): TGTGCCAGCGGAGAAGCCTATGGCTACACCTTC.

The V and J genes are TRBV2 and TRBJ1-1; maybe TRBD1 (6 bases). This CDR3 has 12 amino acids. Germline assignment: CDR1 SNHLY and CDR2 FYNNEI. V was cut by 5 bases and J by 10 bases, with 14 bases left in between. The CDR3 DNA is TGTGCCAGCAGTCTACAGGGTTCCGGAGCTTTCTTT. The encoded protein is CASSLQGSGAFF.

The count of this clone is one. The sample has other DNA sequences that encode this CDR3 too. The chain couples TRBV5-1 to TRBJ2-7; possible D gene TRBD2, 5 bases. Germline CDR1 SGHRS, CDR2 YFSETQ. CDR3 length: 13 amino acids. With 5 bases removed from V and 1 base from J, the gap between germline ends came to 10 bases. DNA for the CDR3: TGCGCCAGCAGTACTACGGGATCCTACGAGCAGTACTTC. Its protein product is CASSTTGSYEQYF.

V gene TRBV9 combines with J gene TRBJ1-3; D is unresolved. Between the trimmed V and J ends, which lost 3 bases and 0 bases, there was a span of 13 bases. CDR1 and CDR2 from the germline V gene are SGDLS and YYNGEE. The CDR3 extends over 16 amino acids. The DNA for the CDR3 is TGTGCCAGCAGCGCCCTTACTATCGACTCTGGAAACACCATATATTTT. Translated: CASSALTIDSGNTIYF.

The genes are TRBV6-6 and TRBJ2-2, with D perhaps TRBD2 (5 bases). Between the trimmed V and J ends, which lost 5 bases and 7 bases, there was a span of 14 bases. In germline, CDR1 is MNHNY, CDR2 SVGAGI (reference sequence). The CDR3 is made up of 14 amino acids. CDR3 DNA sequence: TGTGCCAGCAGTGACTACAATCCGGGCGGGGAGCTGTTTTTT. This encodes CASSDYNPGGELFF.

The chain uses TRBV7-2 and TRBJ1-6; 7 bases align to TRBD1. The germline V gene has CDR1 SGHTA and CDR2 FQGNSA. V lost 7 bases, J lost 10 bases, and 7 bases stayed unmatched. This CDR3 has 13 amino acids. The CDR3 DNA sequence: TGTGCCAGCAACGACAGGGTCCCATCACCCCTCCACTTT. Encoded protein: CASNDRVPSPLHF.

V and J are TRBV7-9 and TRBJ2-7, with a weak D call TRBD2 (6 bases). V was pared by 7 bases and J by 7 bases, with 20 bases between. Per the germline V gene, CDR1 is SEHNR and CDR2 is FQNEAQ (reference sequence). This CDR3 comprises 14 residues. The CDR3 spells CASTGGGLSLEQYF. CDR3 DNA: TGTGCCAGCACCGGTGGGGGGTTGTCTCTAGAGCAGTACTTC.